The text below deals with one TCR beta chain. Its target is unknown. The assay was immunoSEQ multiplex PCR, and TCRdb's table has in-frame clones only and misses some. The sample has 20,000 to 30,000 clones; about 70% are singletons. Trimming took 0 bases from V and 0 from J; bases not matched to a gene: 1. CDR1 and CDR2 from the germline V gene are SGHRS and YFSETQ. This CDR3 spans 15 amino acids. These data come from a study of vaccination effects on CD4 cells after COVID-19. Study outcomes and limitations: Late in the post-vaccination period, infection-induced and vaccine-induced clones underwent marked clonal contraction.

Antigen-specific CD4+ T cell clonotypes were called by their expansion after viral peptide-pool culture in ViraFEST. The culture ran for about 11 days, and then CD4+ T cells were isolated. BNT162b2 vaccine or mRNA-1273 vaccine was given to participants in two doses. Sample: CD4+ T cells from PBMCs cultured with SARS-CoV-2 spike peptides, taken after COVID-19 vaccination. The J gene is TRBJ2-3, the V gene TRBV5-1; 7 bases map to TRBD1. The sequence derives from a human donor who received a COVID-19 vaccine. The CDR3, as DNA: TGCGCCAGCAGCTTGGGGGGACAGAGCACAGATACGCAGTATTTT. The encoded protein is CASSLGGQSTDTQYF.